This entry lists 11 T cell receptor beta chains sequenced from one sample in a study of technical replicates of blood from several donors. Profiling relied on immunoSEQ multiplex PCR, and the TCRdb table lists in-frame clones only, not all of them. The sample holds over 50,000 clones, 80% to 95% seen once. Sample: PBMCs. These receptors came from a human donor in good health. Some clones in this sample may be carry-over from other donors' samples.

The rearrangement links TRBV7-3 to TRBJ1-3, with a possible D match to TRBD1 (6 bases). CDR1 and CDR2 from the germline V gene are SGHTA and FQGTGA. The CDR3 contains 15 residues. The germline V and J ends were trimmed by 5 bases and 4 bases, with 15 bases remaining between them. CDR3 bases: TGTGCCAGCAGCGCAACCTCAGGGGCAGGAAACACCATATATTTT. Its translation: CASSATSGAGNTIYF.

The table lists this clone with a count of one. The CDR3 DNA sequence: TGCGCCAGCAGCTCAGGAGAAGGTGGGAGCTCCTATAATTCACCCCTCCACTTT. Amino acid sequence: CASSSGEGGSSYNSPLHF. The rearrangement uses TRBV5-1 and TRBJ1-6; D remains ambiguous. The CDR3 is made up of 18 amino acids. The germline gives CDR1 SGHRS, CDR2 YFSETQ. Between the trimmed V and J ends, which lost 3 bases and 0 bases, there was a span of 16 bases.

This chain uses TRBV5-4 with TRBJ2-2; tentatively, D is TRBD1 (5 bases). The length of the CDR3 is 18 residues. Trimming removed 4 bases from V and 5 bases from J, with 24 bases in between. Germline CDR1 reads SGHNT; CDR2 reads YYREEE (reference sequence). The CDR3 loop reads CASSPPRRPGIWTGELFF. The CDR3 bases are TGTGCCAGCAGCCCCCCACGGCGTCCAGGGATATGGACCGGGGAGCTGTTTTTT.

Worth noting for this clone: At one boundary the junction diverges from the germline segment, which might be a read error. The rearrangement links TRBV15 to TRBJ1-4; D is perhaps TRBD1 (6 bases). This CDR3 contains 15 residues. CDR1 and CDR2 from the germline V gene are LNHNV and YYDKDF (reference sequence). The CDR3 sequence is CATSRQGPYLGALLF. The CDR3 nucleotides read TGTGCCACCAGCAGACAGGGGCCCTATTTGGGGGCCTTACTTTTT.

The CDR3 coding sequence is TGTGCCAGCAGATCCCAAGGACAGGGAATGAACACTGAAGCTTTCTTT. Protein sequence: CASRSQGQGMNTEAFF. The chain is built from TRBV27 and TRBJ1-1; the match to TRBD1 covers 8 bases. Germline CDR1 and CDR2: MNHEY and SMNVEV (reference sequence). The CDR3 is 16 residues long. Trimming cost V 6 bases and J 0 bases; bases outside gene matches: 9.

The chain carries TRBV7-2 and TRBJ1-1, with D unresolved. CDR3 length: 15 amino acids. Germline V CDR1 and CDR2: SGHTA, FQGNSA. Trimming cost V 5 bases and J 2 bases, with 15 bases left between them. The CDR3 DNA reads as TGTGCCAGCAGCATAACTCAGGCCGATAACACTGAAGCTTTCTTT. This gives the protein CASSITQADNTEAFF.

This clone was seen only a few times. The chain employs TRBV2 and TRBJ2-7; D unresolved. Trimming took 4 bases from V and 2 from J, leaving 6 bases between them. CDR1 is SNHLY, CDR2 FYNNEI, per germline. The CDR3 runs 12 residues. CDR3: CASSGEPYEQYF. The CDR3, as DNA: TGTGCCAGCAGTGGAGAACCCTACGAGCAGTACTTC.

This clone was recorded only once. CDR3 DNA sequence: TGTGCCAGCAGTACTCCGGGGAAGACCGGGGAGCTGTTTTTT. Translating gives CASSTPGKTGELFF. V gene TRBV2 combines with J gene TRBJ2-2; D may be TRBD2 (5 bases). Germline V gene data show CDR1 as SNHLY and CDR2 as FYNNEI. Trimming took 5 bases from V and 5 from J, leaving 12 bases between them. The CDR3 totals 14 residues.

V usage is TRBV7-8 and J usage is TRBJ2-3; TRBD2 matches at 7 bases. Losses at the gene ends were 5 bases for V and 5 bases for J; bases not matched to a gene: 13. This CDR3 has 16 amino acids. Germline CDR1 SGHVS, CDR2 FQNEAQ. The CDR3 sequence: CASSPLRVGGQDTQYF. The CDR3 nucleotides read TGTGCCAGCAGCCCCCTTAGGGTGGGAGGGCAAGATACGCAGTATTTT.

This rearrangement joins TRBV25-1 to TRBJ1-3, with TRBD1 as a possible D gene (5 bases). V lost 11 bases and J lost 3, with 14 bases in between. Germline V lookup: CDR1 MGHDK, CDR2 SYGVNS. This CDR3 has 13 residues. The CDR3 here is CAHSSGNGNTIYF. The CDR3 DNA follows: TGTGCCCACTCGTCAGGGAATGGAAACACCATATATTTT.

This rearrangement joins TRBV2 to TRBJ2-1, with 14 bases aligning to TRBD2. The V and J ends lost 8 bases and 7 bases, in that order; junction bases with no gene match: 7. The CDR3 sequence is 15 residues long. Germline assignment: CDR1 SNHLY and CDR2 FYNNEI. This chain's CDR3 is CASDRLAGGTNEQFF. In DNA form, the CDR3 reads TGTGCCAGCGATCGACTAGCGGGGGGGACGAATGAGCAGTTCTTC.